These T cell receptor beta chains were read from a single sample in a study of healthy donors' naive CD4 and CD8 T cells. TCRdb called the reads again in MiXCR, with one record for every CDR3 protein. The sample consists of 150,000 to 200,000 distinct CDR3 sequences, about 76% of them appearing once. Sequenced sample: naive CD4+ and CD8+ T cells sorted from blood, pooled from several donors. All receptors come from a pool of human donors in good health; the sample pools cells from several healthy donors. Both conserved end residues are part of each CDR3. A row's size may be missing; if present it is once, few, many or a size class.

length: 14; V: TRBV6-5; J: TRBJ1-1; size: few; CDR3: CASSFDRGMTEAFF
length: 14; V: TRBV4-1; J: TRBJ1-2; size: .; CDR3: CASRPTGDPYGYTF
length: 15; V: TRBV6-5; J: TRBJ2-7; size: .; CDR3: CASRPRATLKREQYF
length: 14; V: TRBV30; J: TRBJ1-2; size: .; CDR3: CAWSVQGTNYGYTF
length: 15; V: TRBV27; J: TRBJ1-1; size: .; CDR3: CASSFSTGGRTEAFF
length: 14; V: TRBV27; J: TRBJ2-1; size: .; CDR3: CASSLDLASNEQFF
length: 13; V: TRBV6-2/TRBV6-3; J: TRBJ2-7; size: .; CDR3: CASSYGPNYEQYF
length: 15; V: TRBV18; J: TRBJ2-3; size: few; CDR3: CASSPPGVRTDTQYF
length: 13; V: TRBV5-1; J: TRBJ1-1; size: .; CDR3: CASKDPGRTEAFF
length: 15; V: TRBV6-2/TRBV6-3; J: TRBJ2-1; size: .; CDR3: CASSTLGLAGGEQFF
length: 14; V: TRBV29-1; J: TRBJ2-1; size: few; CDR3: CSVEEASSYNEQFF
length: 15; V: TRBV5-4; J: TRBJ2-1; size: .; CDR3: CASSRTSGVGNEQFF
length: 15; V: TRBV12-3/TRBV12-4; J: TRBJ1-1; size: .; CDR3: CASRLTGAFNTEAFF
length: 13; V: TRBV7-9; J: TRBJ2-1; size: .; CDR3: CASSLGIYNEQFF
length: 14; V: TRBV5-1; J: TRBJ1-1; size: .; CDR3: CASSYDRGSTEAFF
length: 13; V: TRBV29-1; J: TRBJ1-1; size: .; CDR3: CSVVGGRFLRAFF
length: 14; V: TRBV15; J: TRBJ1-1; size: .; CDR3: CATSRDFGYTEAFF
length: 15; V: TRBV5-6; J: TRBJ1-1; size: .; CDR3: CASSFIEGADTEAFF
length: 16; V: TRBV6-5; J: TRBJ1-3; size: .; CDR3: CASSPGRADSGNTIYF
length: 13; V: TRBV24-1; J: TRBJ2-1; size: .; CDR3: CATDLSGNNEQFF
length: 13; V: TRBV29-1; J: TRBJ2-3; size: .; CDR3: CSVGREATDTQYF
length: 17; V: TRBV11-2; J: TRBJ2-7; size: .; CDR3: CASSLDLWDSEIYEQYF
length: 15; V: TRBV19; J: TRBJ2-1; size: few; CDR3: CASDSGTGGFNEQFF
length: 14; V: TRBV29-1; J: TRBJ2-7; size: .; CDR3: CSVAGTESSYEQYF
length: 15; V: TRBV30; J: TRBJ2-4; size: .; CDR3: CAWSVSFGNWNIQYF
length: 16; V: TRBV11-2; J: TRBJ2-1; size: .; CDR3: CASSLETGTTYNEQFF
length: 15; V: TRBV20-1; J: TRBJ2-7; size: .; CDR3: CSAGDPRGSDYEQYF
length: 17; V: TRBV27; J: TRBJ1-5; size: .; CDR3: CASSLSGRSYSNQPQHF
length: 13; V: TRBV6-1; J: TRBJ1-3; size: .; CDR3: CATLRAAGNTIYF
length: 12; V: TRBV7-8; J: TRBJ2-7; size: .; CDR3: CASRRLLGEQYF
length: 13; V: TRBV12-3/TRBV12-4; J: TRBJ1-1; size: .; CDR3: CASSIDPGTEAFF
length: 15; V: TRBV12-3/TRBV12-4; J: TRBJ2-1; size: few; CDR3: CASSLGGSSYNEQFF